This T cell receptor (beta chain) was sequenced during a study of T cell repertoires in cytomegalovirus infection. Study-wide context: Shared public TCR beta signatures pointed to both CMV infection and a matching HLA type. Findings and caveats of the study: Totalled public TCR beta family frequency picked out people who carried CMV plus the relevant HLA.

This CDR3 is 16 amino acids long. Germline CDR1 SNHLY, CDR2 FYNNEI. Trimming removed 4 bases from V and 2 bases from J; junction bases left unmatched: 10. Comments on this clonotype: The antigen is unknown.

TCRdb re-derived calls from the reads in MiXCR, one entry per CDR3 protein. The data show 150,000 to 200,000 distinct CDR3 sequences, with roughly 17% seen just once and almost 25% held by the top ten. The sample taken for sequencing was CD8+ T cells from PBMCs. This TCR derives from a human donor in good health (CMV status not recorded). Some clones in this sample may be carry-over from other donors' samples. The chain couples TRBV2 to TRBJ2-7; 8 bases are a match to TRBD2. CDR3 sequence reads: CASSGMTKRGPYEQYF. In DNA, the CDR3 is TGTGCCAGCAGTGGAATGACTAAGCGGGGGCCCTACGAGCAGTACTTC.